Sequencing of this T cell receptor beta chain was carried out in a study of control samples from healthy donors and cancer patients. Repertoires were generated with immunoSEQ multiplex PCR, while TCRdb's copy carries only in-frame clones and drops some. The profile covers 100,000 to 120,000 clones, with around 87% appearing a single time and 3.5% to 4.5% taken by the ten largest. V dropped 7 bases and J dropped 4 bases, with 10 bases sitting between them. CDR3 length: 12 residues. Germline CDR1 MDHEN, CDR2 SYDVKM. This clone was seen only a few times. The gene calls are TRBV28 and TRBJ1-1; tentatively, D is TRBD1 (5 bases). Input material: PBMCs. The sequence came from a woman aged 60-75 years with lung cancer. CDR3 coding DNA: TGTGCCAGCAACGTAGGGACCACTGAAGCTTTCTTT. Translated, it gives CASNVGTTEAFF. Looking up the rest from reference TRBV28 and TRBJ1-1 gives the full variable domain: DVKVTQSSRYLVKRTGEKVFLECVQDMDHENMFWYRQDPGLGLRLIYFSYDVKMKEKGDIPEGYSVSREKKERFSLILESASTNQTSMYLCASNVGTTEAFFGQGTRLTVV.